This TCR beta chain was observed in a study of blood T cell repertoires in COVID-19. There are 13 residues in the CDR3. The V end lost 5 bases, the J end lost 2 bases, and 10 bases lay between the germline ends. CDR1 SGHTA and CDR2 FQGNSA come from the germline V gene. Libraries were prepared by immunoSEQ multiplex PCR; TCRdb keeps only in-frame clonotypes and omits some of them. The sample records some 180,000 clones, roughly 91% being singletons. The TCR comes from a man aged 18 to 29 with COVID-19, enrolled during active disease. V gene TRBV7-2 combines with J gene TRBJ2-7; D might be TRBD1 (6 bases). The material sequenced was peripheral blood. For the CDR3, the DNA is TGTGCCAGCAGCCCGCGACAGGCCTACGAGCAGTACTTC. Residues: CASSPRQAYEQYF.